These 9 T cell receptor beta chains came from one sample sequenced in a study of cytomegalovirus exposure and HLA in healthy donors. Primers: 60 Vbeta forward and 13 Jbeta reverse. Generated by immunoSEQ multiplex PCR, the TCRdb table keeps only in-frame clones and is missing some. The sample yields around 170,000 clones, roughly 87% seen once. The sequenced material came from PBMCs. Every receptor here comes from a man aged 40-50 years in good health and CMV-seronegative.

Only one count was recorded for this clone. V and J are TRBV27 and TRBJ2-3; no clear D. The germline V gene has CDR1 MNHEY and CDR2 SMNVEV (reference sequence). CDR3 size: 10 residues. V lost 9 bases and J lost 8, with 9 bases in between. The CDR3 protein is CASGLGTQYF. The CDR3 DNA sequence: TGTGCCAGTGGGCTCGGTACGCAGTATTTT.

The gene calls are TRBV4-2 and TRBJ2-2, with 7 positions matching TRBD2. CDR3 length: 14 residues. J gave up 6 bases and V 2 bases, and 3 bases lay outside the gene matches. CDR1 and CDR2 (germline): LGHNA, YNFKEQ. The CDR3 bases are TGTGCCAGCAGCCAAAGGGAGGGGTCCGGGGAGCTGTTTTTT. This sequence encodes CASSQREGSGELFF.

The CDR3 loop reads CASSVLAQETQYF. CDR3 DNA: TGCGCCAGCAGTGTACTAGCTCAAGAGACCCAGTACTTC. J is TRBJ2-5 and V is TRBV10-2, with D possibly matching TRBD2 (6 bases). The CDR3 is 13 amino acids. The V end lost 4 bases, the J end lost 2 bases, and 8 bases lay between the germline ends. CDR1 is WSHSY, CDR2 SAAADI, per germline.

This clone was picked up a small number of times. This rearrangement joins TRBV7-3 to TRBJ1-2; 7 bases fit TRBD1. With 3 bases clipped from V and 4 bases from J, the junction kept 2 bases outside the gene matches. Germline values: CDR1 SGHTA, CDR2 FQGTGA. CDR3 length: 13 residues. Here the CDR3 DNA reads TGTGCCAGCAGCTTCAACAGGGGCTATGGCTACACCTTC. Translating gives CASSFNRGYGYTF.

The genes are TRBV27 and TRBJ2-1; 9 nucleotides line up with TRBD2. Germline V lookup: CDR1 MNHEY, CDR2 SMNVEV (reference sequence). Germline trimming cut 1 base from V and 4 bases from J; bases unmatched to any gene: 8. This CDR3 spans 17 amino acids. The CDR3 nucleotides read TGTGCCAGCAGTTTATATCGTGATAGCGGGAGTTACAATGAGCAGTTCTTC. This encodes CASSLYRDSGSYNEQFF.

The chain recombines TRBV9 with TRBJ2-5; 10 bases agree with TRBD2. Germline CDR1 is SGDLS and CDR2 is YYNGEE. The ends lost 0 bases at V and 7 bases at J; junction bases unmatched: 9. The CDR3 spans 16 residues. The CDR3 sequence is CASSVVPSGSVGTQYF. CDR3 sequence (DNA): TGTGCCAGCAGCGTAGTCCCTAGCGGGAGTGTTGGGACCCAGTACTTC. Variable domain in full (rest from reference TRBV9 and TRBJ2-5): DSGVTQTPKHLITATGQRVTLRCSPRSGDLSVYWYQQSLDQGLQFLIQYYNGEERAKGNILERFSAQQFPDLHSELNLSSLELGDSALYFCASSVVPSGSVGTQYFGPGTRLLVL.

The rearrangement joins TRBV13 to TRBJ2-3, with TRBD1 matching over 10 bases. J was trimmed by 6 bases and V by 7 bases; bases with no gene match: 13. The CDR3 is 16 residues long. The germline gives CDR1 PRHDT, CDR2 FYEKMQ (reference sequence). The chain's CDR3 is CASMESGQGGPDTQYF. CDR3 nucleotide sequence: TGTGCCAGCATGGAATCCGGACAGGGGGGTCCGGATACGCAGTATTTT.

This chain joins TRBV7-9 and TRBJ1-1, with 7 bases identical to TRBD1. Trimming took 5 bases from V and 1 from J; bases not matched to a gene: 4. Germline loops: CDR1 SEHNR, CDR2 FQNEAQ (reference sequence). The CDR3 is made up of 14 amino acids. The CDR3 DNA sequence: TGTGCCAGCAGCCCCAGGGGGTCGAACACTGAAGCTTTCTTT. Encoded protein: CASSPRGSNTEAFF.

This chain uses TRBV11-2 with TRBJ2-3, with TRBD1 matching 8 bases. Looked up from germline, CDR1 is SGHAT and CDR2 is FQNNGV. The V segment lost 5 bases and the J segment 5 bases; nucleotides outside the gene matches: 9. The CDR3 runs to 15 residues. CDR3: CASSRGQGRLDTQYF. Written as DNA, the CDR3 is TGTGCCAGCAGCCGAGGACAGGGACGATTAGATACGCAGTATTTT.